The 9 T cell receptor beta chains presented below share a single source sample, sequenced in a study of CD8+CD57+ T cells in acquired aplastic anemia. According to the study, genomic DNA was the template for TCR beta VDJ and CDR3 profiling. TCRdb independently ran MiXCR on the reads; one entry per CDR3 protein. The sample holds some 170,000 distinct CDR3 sequences, approximately 40% seen once. Sequencing was done on a sample of sorted CD4+, CD8+, or CD8+CD57+ T cells (not recorded which) from PBMCs. The receptor source for this set is a human donor in good health.

This clonotype has a count of ten or more. The gene calls are TRBV9 and TRBJ1-1, with D possibly matching TRBD1 (6 bases). CDR1 and CDR2 (germline): SGDLS, YYNGEE. Trimming removed 3 bases from V and 4 bases from J, with 13 bases in between. CDR3 length equals 14 residues. The CDR3 DNA reads TGTGCCAGCAGCGAGGGGGGTAGTTCCACTGAAGCTTTCTTT. Protein sequence: CASSEGGSSTEAFF.

This clonotype was found a few times. The chain recombines TRBV2 with TRBJ2-3, with D hard to call. The CDR3 is 12 amino acids. Germline V gene data show CDR1 as SNHLY and CDR2 as FYNNEI. Trimming stripped 6 bases from V and 2 bases from J, with 6 bases between. CDR3 residues: CASRVLTDTQYF. The CDR3 DNA sequence: TGTGCCAGCAGGGTCCTCACAGATACGCAGTATTTT.

This clonotype showed up many times. V is TRBV12-3 or TRBV12-4 and J is TRBJ2-7, with D hard to call. Deletions cut 7 bases from V and 6 bases from J, with 10 bases between. CDR3 length: 11 amino acids. Here the CDR3 reads CASTTMGEQYF. In nucleotides, the CDR3 is TGTGCCAGCACCACCATGGGCGAGCAGTACTTC.

This clonotype was seen repeatedly, ten times or more. V usage is TRBV20-1 and J usage is TRBJ2-6; no clear D gene. Per the germline V gene, CDR1 is DFQATT and CDR2 is SNEGSKA (reference sequence). Trimming removed 1 base from V and 4 bases from J, with 17 bases in between. The CDR3 length is 17 residues. CDR3 in DNA: TGCAGTGCTAGAGGCCAACCCGGTTCCTCCGGGGCCAACGTCCTGACTTTC. It yields the protein CSARGQPGSSGANVLTF.

This clonotype has ten or more counts. The CDR3 region is CASSTLAGAPYNEQFF. The DNA for the CDR3 is TGTGCCAGTAGTACTCTAGCGGGCGCGCCCTACAATGAGCAGTTCTTC. V usage is TRBV19 and J usage is TRBJ2-1; 8 nucleotides agree with TRBD2. The ends lost 4 bases at V and 2 bases at J; junction bases unmatched: 7. Germline CDR1 is LNHDA and CDR2 is SQIVND (reference sequence). The CDR3 is 16 residues long.

The chain combines TRBV18 with TRBJ1-1; no clear D gene. CDR3 length: 13 residues. V was shortened by 2 bases and J by 4 bases, with 8 bases between the two germline ends. The germline V gene has CDR1 KGHSH and CDR2 LQKENI. CDR3 loop: CASSPTAGTEAFF. DNA of the CDR3: TGTGCCAGCTCACCAACCGCGGGCACTGAAGCTTTCTTT.

This clonotype was detected a few times. The J gene is TRBJ2-1, the V gene TRBV18; D gene unclear. Trimming stripped 0 bases from V and 8 bases from J, with 8 bases between. Per the germline V gene, CDR1 is KGHSH and CDR2 is LQKENI. This CDR3 contains 13 residues. CDR3 bases: TGTGCCAGCTCACCACCGAACGTCGATGAGCAGTTCTTC. Translation gives CASSPPNVDEQFF.

This chain links TRBV20-1 with TRBJ2-7, with D perhaps matching TRBD1 or TRBD2 (5 bases each). Deletions cut 0 bases from V and 2 bases from J, with 14 bases between. Germline V gene sequence: CDR1 DFQATT, CDR2 SNEGSKA (reference sequence). The CDR3 consists of 15 residues. CDR3 sequence: CSARDEGRPAYEQYF. The CDR3 nucleotides are TGCAGTGCTAGAGATGAGGGGCGTCCTGCCTACGAGCAGTACTTC.

This clonotype was detected only once. With a much larger clone just one base away, this may be a read error. The genes are TRBV12-3 or TRBV12-4 and TRBJ2-3; D is perhaps TRBD1 (6 bases). V was shortened by 6 bases and J by 4 bases, with 14 bases between the two germline ends. CDR3 length: 14 amino acids. This CDR3 is CASRPFGGADTQYF. In DNA, the CDR3 is TGTGCCAGCAGACCTTTTGGGGGCGCAGATACGCAGTATTTT.